The sequence of this TCR beta chain was determined in a study of blood T cell repertoires in COVID-19. Measured with immunoSEQ multiplex PCR; TCRdb has only the in-frame clones, and not every one. This sample carries about 220,000 clones, 80% of them seen once, and the ten largest clones take 7% to 8.5%. CDR3 length equals 16 residues. The junction had 7 bases not matched to a gene; V was cut back by 4 bases and J by 3 bases. Germline V gives CDR1 SGHDN, CDR2 FVKESK. Sequences were obtained from peripheral blood. The chain carries TRBV14 and TRBJ2-1; 9 bases are shared with TRBD2. The TCR originated in a woman in her sixties or seventies with acute or convalescent COVID-19. This chain's CDR3 is CASSPIAGAHYNEQFF. Written as DNA, the CDR3 is TGTGCCAGCAGCCCAATAGCGGGGGCCCACTACAATGAGCAGTTCTTC.